These T cell receptor beta chains were read from a single sample in a study of OX40 agonist ivuxolimab in advanced cancers. Sequencing used immunoSEQ multiplex PCR; TCRdb keeps in-frame clones, though not all of them. The sample carries under 70,000 clones, more than 65% recorded once. The sample consisted of CD4+ or CD8+ T cells sorted from blood, taken in a trial of the OX40 agonist ivuxolimab. These receptors originate from an adult with an advanced solid tumor such as melanoma, head and neck, liver or kidney cancer. Each CDR3 is given without its conserved first and last residue. The order of the fields is J gene, V gene, CDR3 protein.

TRBJ1-5 | TRBV2 | ASSVQGNQPQH
TRBJ2-2 | TRBV7-3 | ASSFPTGESTGELF
TRBJ2-5 | TRBV7-9 | ASSLGGEQETQY
TRBJ2-1 | TRBV10-3 | AIRPGLAGGPNEQF
TRBJ1-4 | TRBV5-5 | ASSLMGTTNEKLF
TRBJ1-6 | TRBV2 | ASSGSARSYNSPLH
TRBJ1-2 | TRBV6-1 | ASSEAVGRQGSYT
TRBJ2-3 | TRBV19 | ASSSQMSADTQY
TRBJ2-5 | TRBV5-1 | ASSSSTGPETQY
TRBJ2-3 | TRBV4-2 | ASSLSQPGGATQY
TRBJ2-5 | TRBV5-4 | ASSPGGGSETQY
TRBJ1-6 | TRBV9 | ASSPPGRENSPLH
TRBJ2-2 | TRBV6-5 | ASSTSGGSAGELF
TRBJ2-3 | TRBV9 | ASSTSGVSTDTQY
TRBJ2-3 | TRBV11-2 | ASSLVQAGGNTQY
TRBJ1-6 | TRBV4-3 | ASSQDPSSYNSPLH
TRBJ1-1 | TRBV19 | ASSIGDVITEAF
TRBJ2-2 | TRBV28 | ASRARVPGELF
TRBJ2-5 | TRBV2 | ASRLLDGKETQY
TRBJ2-3 | TRBV18 | ASSRGGGTDTQY
TRBJ2-3 | TRBV4-1 | ASSPVASGVLDTQY
TRBJ1-2 | TRBV6-5 | ASSSTTGAYGYT
TRBJ1-1 | TRBV28 | ASRTGAIAF
TRBJ1-5 | TRBV18 | ASSPRTGSDQPQH
TRBJ2-5 | TRBV5-4 | ASRGRGVQETQY
TRBJ2-2 | TRBV7-2 | ASSLDSGAHTGELF
TRBJ2-7 | TRBV5-6 | ASSLRAGSTEQY
TRBJ2-7 | TRBV11-2 | ASSLEGRGTGGVEQY
TRBJ1-1 | TRBV7-3 | ASSSTRGPVGAF
TRBJ1-2 | TRBV19 | AVQDRGGYGYT
TRBJ1-5 | TRBV4-2 | ASSQDPGLNQPQH
TRBJ1-6 | TRBV5-1 | ASSLGDVNSPLH
TRBJ1-1 | TRBV19 | ASSIDIGTEAF
TRBJ2-5 | TRBV19 | ASSIRETQY
TRBJ2-2 | TRBV19 | ASSIVRSVAGELF
TRBJ2-5 | TRBV11-2 | ASSLVSGGPGETQY
TRBJ2-7 | TRBV6-5 | ASSSPRQGAHEQY
TRBJ1-5 | TRBV18 | ASSPWGVSNNQPQH
TRBJ2-1 | TRBV5-1 | ASSTDPQSWVGGNEQF
TRBJ2-1 | TRBV2 | ASSPIRGLAGGLNEQF
TRBJ2-7 | TRBV7-2 | ASSLSSGTGYYEQY
TRBJ2-3 | TRBV19 | ASSIYPGQVSDTQY
TRBJ2-4 | TRBV2 | ASSDARSGRFVQY
TRBJ2-3 | TRBV5-4 | ASSLLSDTQY